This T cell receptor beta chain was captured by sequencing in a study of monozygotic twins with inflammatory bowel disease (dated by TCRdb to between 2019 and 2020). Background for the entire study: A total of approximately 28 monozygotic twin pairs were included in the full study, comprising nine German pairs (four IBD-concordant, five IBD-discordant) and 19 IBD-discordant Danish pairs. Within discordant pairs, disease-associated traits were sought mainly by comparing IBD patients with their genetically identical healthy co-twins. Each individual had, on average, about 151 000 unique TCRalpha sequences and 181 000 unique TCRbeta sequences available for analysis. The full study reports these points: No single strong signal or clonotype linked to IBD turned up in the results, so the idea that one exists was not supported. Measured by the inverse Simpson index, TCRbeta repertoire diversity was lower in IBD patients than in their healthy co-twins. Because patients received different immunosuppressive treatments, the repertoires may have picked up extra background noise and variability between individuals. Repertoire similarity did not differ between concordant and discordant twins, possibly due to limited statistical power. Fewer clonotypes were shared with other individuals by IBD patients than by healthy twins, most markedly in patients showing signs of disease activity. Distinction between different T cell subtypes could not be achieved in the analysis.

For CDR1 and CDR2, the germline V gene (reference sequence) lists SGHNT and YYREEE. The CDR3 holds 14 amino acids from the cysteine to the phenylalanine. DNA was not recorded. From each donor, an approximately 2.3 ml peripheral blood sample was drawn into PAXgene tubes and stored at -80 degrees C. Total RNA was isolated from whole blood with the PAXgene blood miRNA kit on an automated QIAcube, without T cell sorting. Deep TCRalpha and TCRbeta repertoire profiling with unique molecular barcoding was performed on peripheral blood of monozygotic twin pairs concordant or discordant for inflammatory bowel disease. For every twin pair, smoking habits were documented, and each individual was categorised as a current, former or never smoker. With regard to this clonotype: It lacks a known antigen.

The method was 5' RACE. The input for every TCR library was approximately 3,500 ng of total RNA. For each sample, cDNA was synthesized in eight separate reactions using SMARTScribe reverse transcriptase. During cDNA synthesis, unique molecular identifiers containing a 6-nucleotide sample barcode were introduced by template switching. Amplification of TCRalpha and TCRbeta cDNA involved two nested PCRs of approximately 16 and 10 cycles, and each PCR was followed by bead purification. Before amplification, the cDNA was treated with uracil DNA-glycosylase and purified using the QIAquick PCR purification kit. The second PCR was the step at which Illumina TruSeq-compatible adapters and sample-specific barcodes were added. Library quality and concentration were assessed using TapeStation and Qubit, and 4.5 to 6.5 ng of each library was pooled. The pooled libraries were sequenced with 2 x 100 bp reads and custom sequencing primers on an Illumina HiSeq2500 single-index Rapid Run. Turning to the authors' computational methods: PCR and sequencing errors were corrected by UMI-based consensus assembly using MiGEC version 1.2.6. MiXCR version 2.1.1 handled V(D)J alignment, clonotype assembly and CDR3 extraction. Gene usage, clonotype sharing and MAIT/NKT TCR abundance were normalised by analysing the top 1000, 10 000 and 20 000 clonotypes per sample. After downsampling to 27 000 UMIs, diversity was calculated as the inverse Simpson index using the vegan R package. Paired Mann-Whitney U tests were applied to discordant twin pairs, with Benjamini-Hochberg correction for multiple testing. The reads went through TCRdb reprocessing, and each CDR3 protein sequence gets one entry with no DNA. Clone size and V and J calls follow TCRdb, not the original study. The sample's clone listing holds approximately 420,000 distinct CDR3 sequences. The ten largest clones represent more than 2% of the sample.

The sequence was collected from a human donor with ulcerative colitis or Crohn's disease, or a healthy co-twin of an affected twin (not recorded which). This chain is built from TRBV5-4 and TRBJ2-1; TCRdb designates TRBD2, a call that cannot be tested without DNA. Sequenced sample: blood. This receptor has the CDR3 CASSPPRQDGEQFF.